This TCR beta chain originates from a study of CD8+CD57+ T cells in acquired aplastic anemia. About the study: Recorded DNA amounts for sorted CD4+ and CD8+ cells had an average of approximately 2.9 ug. For CD4+ cells, healthy donors had an average of approximately 10 million reads. Findings of the study overall: It was found that roughly 31 CD8+ CDR3 sequences were shared between patients and controls.

The germline gives CDR1 SGHTA, CDR2 FQGTGA. This CDR3 contains 13 residues. CDR3 and TCR beta VDJ profiling relied on a genomic DNA template. Each CDR3 protein is one row after TCRdb ran MiXCR on the reads. The table records approximately 380,000 distinct CDR3 sequences, 65% to 80% of them present only once. Remarks on this clonotype: Its antigen is unknown. At one end the junction does not follow the germline gene, possibly because of a read error.

The origin of this receptor is a human donor in good health, serving as a control. Sequencing was done on a sample of sorted CD4+, CD8+, or CD8+CD57+ T cells (not recorded which) from PBMCs. The chain recombines TRBV7-3 with TRBJ1-2, with D perhaps matching TRBD1 (5 bases). The CDR3 loop reads CASRLARGDGEPF. CDR3 sequence (DNA): TGTGCCAGCAGGCTCGCGCGGGGGGATGGGGAGCCGTTC. The complete variable domain, with remaining parts taken from reference TRBV7-3 and TRBJ1-2, reads GAGVSQTPSNKVTEKGKYVELRCDPISGHTALYWYRQSLGQGPEFLIYFQGTGAADDSGLPNDRFFAVRPEGSVSTLKIQRTERGDSAVYLCASRLARGDGEPFGSGTRLTVV.